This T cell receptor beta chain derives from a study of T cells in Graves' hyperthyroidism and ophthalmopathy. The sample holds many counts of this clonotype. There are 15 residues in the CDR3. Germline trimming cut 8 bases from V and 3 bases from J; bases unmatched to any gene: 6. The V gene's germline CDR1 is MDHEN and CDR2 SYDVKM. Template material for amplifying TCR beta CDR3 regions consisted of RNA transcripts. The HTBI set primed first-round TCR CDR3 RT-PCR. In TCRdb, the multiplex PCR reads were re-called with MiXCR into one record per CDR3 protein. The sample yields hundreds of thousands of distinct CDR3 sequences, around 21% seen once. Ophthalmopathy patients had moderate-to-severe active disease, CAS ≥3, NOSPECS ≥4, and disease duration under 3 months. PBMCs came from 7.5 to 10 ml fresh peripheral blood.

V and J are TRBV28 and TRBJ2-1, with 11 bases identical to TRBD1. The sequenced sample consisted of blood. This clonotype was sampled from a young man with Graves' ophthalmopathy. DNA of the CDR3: TGTGCCAGCTCACCAGGGACAGGGGGCTACAATGAGCAGTTCTTC. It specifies CASSPGTGGYNEQFF.